Below, 29 T cell receptor beta chains from the same sample are listed, as sequenced in a study of regulatory T cells in long-lasting Graves disease. The authors built TCR beta libraries using iRepertoire HTBI primers and Arm-PCR of CDR3 regions. MiXCR was run by TCRdb on the multiplex PCR reads, yielding one entry per CDR3 protein. The sample lists fewer than 550,000 distinct CDR3 sequences, 20% to 25% occurring once. The time point is: persistent/refractory GD, antithyroid drugs over 5 years with positive TRAb. From RNA extracted from PBMCs, the TCR library was made. The sample was peripheral blood mononuclear cells (PBMCs), taken when the disease was refractory, from a patient treated with antithyroid drugs. The source of these receptors is a female donor with Graves disease.

This clonotype was seen ten or more times. V gene TRBV7-8 combines with J gene TRBJ2-5, with D hard to call. This CDR3 spans 14 amino acids. The germline CDR1 and CDR2 sequences are SGHVS and FQNEAQ. V lost 1 base and J 4 bases, leaving 10 bases between the germline ends. The CDR3 sequence: CASSLGASRETQYF. The CDR3 DNA sequence: TGTGCCAGCAGCTTAGGGGCTAGTAGAGAGACCCAGTACTTC.

Comment on this clonotype: A junction boundary mismatches the germline segment, possibly from a read error. V gene TRBV7-2 combines with J gene TRBJ2-7; D gene ambiguous. CDR1 and CDR2 (germline): SGHTA, FQGNSA. There are 13 residues in the CDR3. The CDR3, as DNA: TGTGCCAGCAGCTTAGCGCTGGTCCCCGAGCGGTACTTC. Translation: CASSLALVPERYF.

The rearrangement uses TRBV13 and TRBJ2-7, with 8 bases that match TRBD2. The CDR3 consists of 20 residues. V lost 0 bases and J lost 1; bases outside the gene matches: 17. Germline CDR1 reads PRHDT; CDR2 reads FYEKMQ (reference sequence). The CDR3, as DNA: TGTGCCAGCAGCTTAGGCCTGGTCGTGCGGGGGGCCGGCGGGTCCTACGAGCAGTACTTC. Its protein product is CASSLGLVVRGAGGSYEQYF.

This clonotype showed up many times. This sequence joins TRBV12-3 or TRBV12-4 and TRBJ1-2, with 10 nucleotides matching TRBD1. The CDR3 runs to 15 residues. The junction had 3 bases not matched to a gene; V was cut back by 3 bases and J by 2 bases. CDR3 sequence (DNA): TGTGCCAGCAGTTTGACAGGGGGCCTAAACTATGGCTACACCTTC. It is translated as CASSLTGGLNYGYTF.

The gene calls are TRBV7-9 and TRBJ2-7; D is perhaps TRBD1 (5 bases). Germline V gene lookup returns CDR1 SEHNR and CDR2 FQNEAQ (reference sequence). CDR3 size: 15 residues. The V gene lost 1 base and the J gene lost 3 bases, with 13 bases spanning the gap. The CDR3 DNA is TGTGCCAGCAGCTTAGGACAGACCAGGTACTACGAGCAGTACTTC. It translates to CASSLGQTRYYEQYF.

This rearrangement joins TRBV19 to TRBJ2-5, with D possibly TRBD1 on 6 matching bases. The length of the CDR3 is 15 residues. The germline V and J ends were trimmed by 2 bases and 4 bases, with 14 bases remaining between them. Looked up from germline, CDR1 is LNHDA and CDR2 is SQIVND (reference sequence). The CDR3 DNA sequence: TGTGCCAGTAGTATATGGGCAGGGGTTTTAGAGACCCAGTACTTC. Its protein product is CASSIWAGVLETQYF.

This clonotype was picked up a small number of times. DNA of the CDR3: TGTGCCAGTGCGCAGGGGCGGATGGACACTGAAGCTTTCTTT. It specifies CASAQGRMDTEAFF. The rearrangement uses TRBV19 and TRBJ1-1, with D possibly being TRBD1 (6 bases). CDR1 and CDR2 (germline): LNHDA, SQIVND (reference sequence). CDR3 length equals 14 residues. The ends were cut back, 8 bases at V and 3 bases at J, with 16 bases in the middle.

This clonotype has at least ten counts. This chain uses TRBV6-5 with TRBJ1-2; 9 bases map to TRBD1. Germline loops: CDR1 MNHEY, CDR2 SVGAGI. Trimming cost V 0 bases and J 5 bases; bases outside gene matches: 7. The CDR3 consists of 16 residues. CDR3 DNA sequence: TGTGCCAGCAGTTACTCGTCGGGGACAGGGCCTTATGGCTACACCTTC. Protein: CASSYSSGTGPYGYTF.

The sample holds many counts of this clonotype. The chain uses TRBV28 and TRBJ2-7; D is perhaps TRBD2 (6 bases). The CDR3 loop spans 16 amino acids. Germline lookup yields CDR1 MDHEN and CDR2 SYDVKM. Trimming took 5 bases from V and 4 from J, leaving 21 bases between them. CDR3 nucleotide sequence: TGTGCCAGCAGTCCTAGTTATCGGGACTCAATATACGAGCAGTACTTC. Protein sequence: CASSPSYRDSIYEQYF.

This clonotype was found many times. J is TRBJ2-5 and V is TRBV2, with D perhaps matching TRBD2 (6 bases). Germline assignment: CDR1 SNHLY and CDR2 FYNNEI. Trimming took 2 bases from V and 7 from J, leaving 23 bases between them. CDR3 length equals 17 residues. Written as DNA, the CDR3 is TGTGCCAGCAGTGAAAGGAGGCCGGGACTTCCCCCTAGGACCCAGTACTTC. Translation gives CASSERRPGLPPRTQYF.

This clonotype was recorded many times. In DNA form, the CDR3 reads TGTGCCAGCAGTGATCCCCTGCGACTAGCGGGGGGTCTACAGACCCAGTACTTC. It encodes CASSDPLRLAGGLQTQYF. The rearrangement joins TRBV2 to TRBJ2-5; 13 bases line up with TRBD2. Per germline, CDR1 SNHLY and CDR2 FYNNEI. This CDR3 has 18 residues. The V gene end was trimmed by 3 bases and the J gene end by 6 bases; junction bases not matched to a gene: 13.

This clonotype was observed at least ten times. The chain employs TRBV6-5 and TRBJ1-1; possible D gene TRBD1, 5 bases. The CDR3 covers 15 residues. Germline CDR1 reads MNHEY; CDR2 reads SVGAGI. Trimming removed 0 bases at V and 1 base at J, with 9 bases between. As DNA, the CDR3 is TGTGCCAGCAGTTACTCGAAGGGGAGGAACACTGAAGCTTTCTTT. Amino acids: CASSYSKGRNTEAFF.

The chain has TRBV11-2 and TRBJ2-5; no clear D. Germline V CDR1 and CDR2: SGHAT, FQNNGV. This CDR3 contains 14 residues. The V end was cut by 5 bases, the J end by 1 base, with 11 bases between. The CDR3 region is CASSRLAAQETQYF. The CDR3 DNA follows: TGTGCCAGCAGCCGACTGGCGGCCCAAGAGACCCAGTACTTC.

With respect to this clonotype: Being one base from a much bigger clone, this may be a read error. The J gene is TRBJ1-1, the V gene TRBV28; D is unclear. Germline assignment: CDR1 MDHEN and CDR2 SYDVKM. The CDR3 contains 11 residues. The DNA for the CDR3 is TGTGCCAGCAGTGGGGTCTTTGAAGCTTCCTTT. This encodes CASSGVFEASF.

This clonotype was recorded many times. This chain uses TRBV5-1 with TRBJ1-2; perhaps TRBD1 as D (5 bases). V lost 5 bases and J 2 bases, leaving 10 bases between the germline ends. Germline values: CDR1 SGHRS, CDR2 YFSETQ. The CDR3 has 13 residues. This CDR3 reads CASSTTENYGYTF. CDR3 sequence (DNA): TGCGCCAGCAGTACGACAGAAAACTATGGCTACACCTTC.

In this sample, this clonotype turned up many times. The rearrangement joins TRBV28 to TRBJ2-7, with D maybe TRBD2 (6 bases). There are 15 residues in the CDR3. In germline, CDR1 is MDHEN, CDR2 SYDVKM. Between the trimmed V and J ends, which lost 6 bases and 2 bases, there was a span of 17 bases. The CDR3 DNA reads TGTGCCAGCAGGCGACTAGAATTTGGTACCTACGAGCAGTACTTC. This sequence encodes CASRRLEFGTYEQYF.

This clonotype was detected many times. The J gene is TRBJ2-7, the V gene TRBV10-3, with a weak D call TRBD1 (6 bases). Trimming shortened V by 3 bases and J by 3 bases, and 12 bases separated the two germline ends. Looked up from germline, CDR1 is ENHRY and CDR2 is SYGVKD. The CDR3 runs 14 residues. The CDR3 loop reads CAISEGGSIYEQYF. The CDR3 DNA sequence: TGTGCCATCAGTGAAGGGGGATCAATCTACGAGCAGTACTTC.

The CDR3 loop reads CASSARPGLWNTEAFF. In DNA form, the CDR3 reads TGTGCCAGCAGCGCAAGGCCGGGACTGTGGAACACTGAAGCTTTCTTT. The V and J genes are TRBV13 and TRBJ1-1; a weak D match, TRBD1 (5 bases). Germline V CDR1 and CDR2: PRHDT, FYEKMQ (reference sequence). V was cut by 5 bases and J by 1 base, with 17 bases left in between. The CDR3 is 16 residues long.

This clonotype came up many times. The J gene is TRBJ2-2, the V gene TRBV2; D call uncertain. V was cut by 2 bases and J by 5 bases, with 9 bases left in between. The CDR3 has 14 residues. From germline, CDR1 is SNHLY and CDR2 FYNNEI. This chain's CDR3 is CASSELGNTGELFF. The DNA for the CDR3 is TGTGCCAGCAGTGAACTGGGTAATACCGGGGAGCTGTTTTTT.

This clonotype was seen at least ten times. V and J are TRBV15 and TRBJ2-2; D unresolved. Trimming took 0 bases from V and 0 from J, leaving 8 bases between them. The germline V gene encodes CDR1 LNHNV and CDR2 YYDKDF (reference sequence). CDR3 length: 16 residues. CDR3 DNA: TGTGCCACCAGCAGAGATTCTGTGGCGAACACCGGGGAGCTGTTTTTT. It is translated as CATSRDSVANTGELFF.

This clonotype was seen at least ten times. The chain joins TRBV28 to TRBJ1-2; D is uncertain. V gave up 0 bases and J gave up 8 bases, with 19 bases separating them. The germline V gene has CDR1 MDHEN and CDR2 SYDVKM. This CDR3 spans 16 amino acids. CDR3 bases: TGTGCCAGCAGTTTATGGTTCCTGGAAAACCTAGGGGGCTACACCTTC. Translated: CASSLWFLENLGGYTF.

The sample holds a few counts of this clonotype. The chain recombines TRBV6-1 with TRBJ2-4; the match to TRBD2 covers 9 bases. This CDR3 contains 17 residues. The ends lost 0 bases at V and 3 bases at J; junction bases unmatched: 6. Looked up from germline, CDR1 is MNHNS and CDR2 is SASEGT. The DNA for the CDR3 is TGTGCCAGCAGTGAAGCGCTAGCGGGGAGAAACAAAAACATTCAGTACTTC. Protein sequence: CASSEALAGRNKNIQYF.

This clonotype was counted a few times. The chain is built from TRBV12-3 or TRBV12-4 and TRBJ2-7; 9 bases are shared with TRBD1. V lost 5 bases, J lost 7 bases, and 12 bases stayed unmatched. The CDR3 spans 15 residues. Here the CDR3 DNA reads TGTGCCAGCAGTGAGCAACAGGGGGCGAAGGGAGAGCAGTACTTC. Translating gives CASSEQQGAKGEQYF.

This clonotype has at least ten counts. The chain recombines TRBV24-1 with TRBJ1-2; 9 positions agree with TRBD1. This CDR3 has 14 residues. Trimming at V came to 5 bases and at J to 7 bases, leaving 7 bases not matched to a gene. Germline-derived CDR1 and CDR2 are KGHDR and SFDVKD. CDR3 protein: CATSAGDRVGGYTF. The CDR3 DNA follows: TGTGCCACCAGTGCCGGGGACAGGGTTGGTGGCTACACCTTC.

This clonotype was observed a few times. The J gene is TRBJ2-4, the V gene TRBV6-5; TRBD1 aligns across 7 bases. V lost 0 bases to trimming and J lost 4 bases; unmatched junction nucleotides: 0. The V gene's germline CDR1 is MNHEY and CDR2 SVGAGI. This CDR3 region has 14 residues. The CDR3 sequence: CASSYSGQKNIQYF. CDR3 bases: TGTGCCAGCAGTTACTCGGGACAGAAAAACATTCAGTACTTC.

This clonotype was recorded at least ten times. The J gene is TRBJ2-5, the V gene TRBV28; no firm D call. V was cut by 6 bases and J by 1 base, with 6 bases left in between. The length of the CDR3 is 12 residues. The germline V gene has CDR1 MDHEN and CDR2 SYDVKM. The CDR3 loop is CASSLSQETQYF. The CDR3 DNA reads TGTGCCAGCAGCTTGTCCCAAGAGACCCAGTACTTC.

This clonotype was observed a few times. CDR3 protein: CSALSTYPVGETQYF. The CDR3 DNA sequence: TGCAGTGCTCTCTCCACTTATCCCGTGGGAGAGACCCAGTACTTC. The chain has TRBV20-1 and TRBJ2-5; no firm D call. The CDR3 totals 15 residues. Trimming pared 5 bases from V and 4 bases from J, leaving 20 bases between. Germline assignment: CDR1 DFQATT and CDR2 SNEGSKA (reference sequence).

This clonotype occurred many times. The genes are TRBV5-4 and TRBJ2-5; the match to TRBD2 covers 8 bases. CDR1 is SGHNT and CDR2 is YYREEE in the germline V gene (reference sequence). The CDR3 length is 15 residues. Unmatched junction bases numbered 7, after V lost 1 base and J lost 5 bases. CDR3 protein: CASSLPSGGAETQYF. In DNA form, the CDR3 reads TGTGCCAGCAGCTTGCCCAGCGGGGGAGCCGAGACCCAGTACTTC.

This clonotype was recorded a few times. One end of the junction varies from germline; a read error may be responsible. The J gene is TRBJ1-2, the V gene TRBV5-5; the match to TRBD1 covers 7 bases. Germline loops: CDR1 SGHKS, CDR2 YYEKEE (reference sequence). CDR3 length equals 14 residues. The DNA for the CDR3 is TGTGCCAGCACCTTGGGACAGCTATTCTATGGCTACACCTTC. Translation: CASTLGQLFYGYTF.